The 3 T cell receptor beta chains below come from one sample, sequenced in a study of molecular identifiers for immune sequencing clone quantification. TCRdb reprocessed the PCR reads with MiXCR, giving one entry per CDR3 protein. This sample carries about 12,000 distinct CDR3 sequences, roughly 16% of them seen once, and the ten largest clones take approximately 1.5%. The specimen sequenced was naive CD8+ T cells from blood, with Jurkat cell RNA spiked in. Subset of the sample: FACS-sorted CD8+CD4-CCR7+CD45RA+ naive T cells. All receptors derive from a human donor in good health. Some libraries in this study had Jurkat cell RNA spiked in.

Judged by abundance, this clonotype is medium-sized (0.01 to 0.1%). The chain is built from TRBV28 and TRBJ1-1, with D possibly TRBD1 on 6 matching bases. Germline CDR1 is MDHEN and CDR2 is SYDVKM. This CDR3 comprises 14 residues. The V end lost 5 bases, the J end lost 5 bases, and 15 bases lay between the germline ends. CDR3 residues: CASSQQAQGTEAFF. Here the CDR3 DNA reads TGTGCCAGCAGTCAGCAAGCACAGGGTACTGAAGCTTTCTTT. Together with reference TRBV28 and TRBJ1-1, the CDR3 gives the full variable domain: DVKVTQSSRYLVKRTGEKVFLECVQDMDHENMFWYRQDPGLGLRLIYFSYDVKMKEKGDIPEGYSVSREKKERFSLILESASTNQTSMYLCASSQQAQGTEAFFGQGTRLTVV.

This clonotype was recorded many times. The chain employs TRBV29-1 and TRBJ2-7; 8 positions match TRBD1. V lost 0 bases and J lost 2; bases outside the gene matches: 3. The V gene's germline CDR1 is SQVTM and CDR2 ANQGSEA. The CDR3 runs 14 residues. Here the CDR3 DNA reads TGCAGCGTTGAAGATAAGGACAGGGCCTACGAGCAGTACTTC. Amino acids: CSVEDKDRAYEQYF.

About this clonotype itself: This may be a read error, as it is one base from a much larger clone. The chain has TRBV29-1 and TRBJ1-1; D is undetermined. V was clipped by 4 bases and J by 5 bases, with 11 bases between them. Germline V gene sequence: CDR1 SQVTM, CDR2 ANQGSEA. This CDR3 comprises 12 residues. The CDR3 loop reads CSVVGYGTEAFF. The CDR3, as DNA: TGCAGCGTTGTAGGGTATGGGACTGAAGCTTTCTTT. The whole variable domain, filled in from reference TRBV29-1 and TRBJ1-1, reads SAVISQKPSRDICQRGTSLTIQCQVDSQVTMMFWYRQQPGQSLTLIATANQGSEATYESGFVIDKFPISRPNLTFSTLTVSNMSPEDSSIYLCSVVGYGTEAFFGQGTRLTVV.